This TCR beta chain is from a study of blood T cell repertoires in COVID-19. Study-level background: Sites across the United States, Italy and Spain contributed samples from acute and convalescent COVID-19. From T cells, B-cell-depleted T cells, or PBMCs came the material, which was cDNA or gDNA.

Original processing methods: Nucleated cell counts were estimated from reference gene primer amplification. The data were produced by immunoSEQ multiplex PCR, yet TCRdb's version contains in-frame clones alone and is incomplete. V, J and clone size derive from that table, while D and trimming were established from the DNA sequence. The sample contains hundreds of thousands of clones, about 91% of which appear only once. J was trimmed by 5 bases and V by 6 bases; bases with no gene match: 0. From germline, CDR1 is MNHNY and CDR2 SVGAGI (reference sequence). This CDR3 comprises 13 residues. During active infection, Seattle patients enrolled and were then monitored through disease.

The chain recombines TRBV6-6 with TRBJ1-5; 11 positions agree with TRBD1. This receptor was obtained from a woman aged 50 to 65 with COVID-19, enrolled during active disease. The source material was peripheral blood. The CDR3, as DNA: TGTGCCAGCAGGGACAGGGGGCATCAGCCCCAGCATTTT. Protein product: CASRDRGHQPQHF.